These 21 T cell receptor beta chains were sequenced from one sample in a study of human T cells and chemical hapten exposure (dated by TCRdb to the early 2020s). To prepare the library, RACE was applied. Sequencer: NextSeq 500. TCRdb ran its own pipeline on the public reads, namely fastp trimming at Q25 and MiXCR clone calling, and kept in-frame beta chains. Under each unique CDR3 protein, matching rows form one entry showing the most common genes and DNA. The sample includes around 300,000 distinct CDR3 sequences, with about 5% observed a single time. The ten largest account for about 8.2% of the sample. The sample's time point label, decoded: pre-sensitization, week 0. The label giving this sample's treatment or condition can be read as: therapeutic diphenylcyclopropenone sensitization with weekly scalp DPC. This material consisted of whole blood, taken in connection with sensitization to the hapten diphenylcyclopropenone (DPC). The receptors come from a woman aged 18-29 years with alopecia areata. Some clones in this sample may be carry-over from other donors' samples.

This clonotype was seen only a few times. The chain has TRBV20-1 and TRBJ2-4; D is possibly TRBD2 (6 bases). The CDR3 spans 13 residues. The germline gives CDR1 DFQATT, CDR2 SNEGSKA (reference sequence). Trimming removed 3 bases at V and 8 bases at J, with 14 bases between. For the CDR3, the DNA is TGCAGTGCTAGTCCCACGTGGGAGGACATTCAGTACTTC. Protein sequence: CSASPTWEDIQYF.

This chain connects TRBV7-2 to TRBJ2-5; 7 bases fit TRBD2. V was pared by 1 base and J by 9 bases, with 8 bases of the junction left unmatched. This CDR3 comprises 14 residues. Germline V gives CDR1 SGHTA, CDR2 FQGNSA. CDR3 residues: CASSLGTRGRAQYF. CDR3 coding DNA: TGTGCCAGCAGCTTAGGGACTAGGGGAAGGGCCCAGTACTTC.

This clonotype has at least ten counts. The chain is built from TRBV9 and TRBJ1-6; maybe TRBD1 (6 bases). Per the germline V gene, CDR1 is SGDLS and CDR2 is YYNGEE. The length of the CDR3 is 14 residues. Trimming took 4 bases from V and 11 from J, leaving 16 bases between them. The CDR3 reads CASSTHRERAPLHF. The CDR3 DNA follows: TGTGCCAGCAGCACCCACAGGGAGCGGGCACCCCTCCACTTT.

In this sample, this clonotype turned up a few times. This CDR3 reads CAIRTGGDYEQYF. The CDR3 DNA follows: TGTGCCATCAGGACAGGGGGGGACTACGAGCAGTACTTC. The V gene is TRBV10-3, the J gene TRBJ2-7; 9 bases agree with TRBD1. CDR3 length equals 13 residues. Unmatched junction bases numbered 3, after V lost 6 bases and J lost 3 bases. Germline V gives CDR1 ENHRY, CDR2 SYGVKD.

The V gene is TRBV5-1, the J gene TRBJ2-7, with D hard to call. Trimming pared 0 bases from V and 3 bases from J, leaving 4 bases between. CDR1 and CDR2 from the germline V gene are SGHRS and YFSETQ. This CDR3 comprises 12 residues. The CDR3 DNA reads TGCGCCAGCAGCTTGGACTACTACGAGCAGTACTTC. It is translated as CASSLDYYEQYF.

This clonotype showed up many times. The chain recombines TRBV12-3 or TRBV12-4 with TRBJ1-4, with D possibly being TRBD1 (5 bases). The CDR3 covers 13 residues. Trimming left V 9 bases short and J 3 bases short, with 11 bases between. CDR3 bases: TGTGCCAGTCAGACAGCGTCTAATGAAAAACTGTTTTTT. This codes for CASQTASNEKLFF.

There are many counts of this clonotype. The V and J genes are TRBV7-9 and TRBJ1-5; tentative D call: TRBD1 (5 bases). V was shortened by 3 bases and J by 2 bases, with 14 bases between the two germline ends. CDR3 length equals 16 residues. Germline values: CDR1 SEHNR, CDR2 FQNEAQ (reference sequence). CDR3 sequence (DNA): TGTGCCAGCAGCTTTGGGGCAGGTCTGGGCAATCAGCCCCAGCATTTT. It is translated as CASSFGAGLGNQPQHF.

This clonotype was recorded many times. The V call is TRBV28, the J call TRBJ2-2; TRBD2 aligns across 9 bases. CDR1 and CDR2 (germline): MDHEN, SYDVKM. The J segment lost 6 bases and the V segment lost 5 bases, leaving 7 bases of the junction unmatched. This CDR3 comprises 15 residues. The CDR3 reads CASSPLAGAAGELFF. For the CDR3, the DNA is TGTGCCAGCAGTCCTTTAGCGGGGGCGGCCGGGGAGCTGTTTTTT.

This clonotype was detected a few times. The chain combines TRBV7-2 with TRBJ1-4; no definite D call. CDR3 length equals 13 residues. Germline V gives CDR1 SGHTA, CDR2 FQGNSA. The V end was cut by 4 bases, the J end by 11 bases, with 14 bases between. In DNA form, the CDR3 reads TGTGCCAGCAGCTCGCTAAGAGGCTCCAAACTGTTTTTT. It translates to CASSSLRGSKLFF.

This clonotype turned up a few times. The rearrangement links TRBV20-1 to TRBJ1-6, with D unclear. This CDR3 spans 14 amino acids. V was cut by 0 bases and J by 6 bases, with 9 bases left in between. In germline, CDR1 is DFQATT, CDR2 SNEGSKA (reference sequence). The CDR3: CSAREPGTNSPLHF. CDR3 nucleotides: TGCAGTGCTAGAGAACCTGGAACTAATTCACCCCTCCACTTT.

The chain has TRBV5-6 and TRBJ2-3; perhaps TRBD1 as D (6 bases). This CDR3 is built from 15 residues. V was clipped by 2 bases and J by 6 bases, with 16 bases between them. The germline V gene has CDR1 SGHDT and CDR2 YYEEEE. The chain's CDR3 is CASSFYGGAPDTQYF. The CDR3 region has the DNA TGTGCCAGCAGCTTTTATGGGGGCGCCCCGGATACGCAGTATTTT. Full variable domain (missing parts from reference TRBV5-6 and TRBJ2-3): DAGVTQSPTHLIKTRGQQVTLRCSPKSGHDTVSWYQQALGQGPQFIFQYYEEEERQRGNFPDRFSGHQFPNYSSELNVNALLLGDSALYLCASSFYGGAPDTQYFGPGTRLTVL.

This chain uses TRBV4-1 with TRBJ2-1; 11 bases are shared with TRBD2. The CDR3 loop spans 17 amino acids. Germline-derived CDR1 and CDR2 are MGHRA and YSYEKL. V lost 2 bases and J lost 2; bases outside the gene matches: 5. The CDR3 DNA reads TGCGCCAGCAGCCAAAACCCTAGCGGGGGGCCCTACAATGAGCAGTTCTTC. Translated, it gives CASSQNPSGGPYNEQFF.

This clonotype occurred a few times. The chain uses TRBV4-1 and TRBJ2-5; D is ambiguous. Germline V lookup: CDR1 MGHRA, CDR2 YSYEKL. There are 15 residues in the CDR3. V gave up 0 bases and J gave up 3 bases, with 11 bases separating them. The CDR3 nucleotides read TGCGCCAGCAGCCAAGAACCCAGGCCTAAAGAGACCCAGTACTTC. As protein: CASSQEPRPKETQYF.

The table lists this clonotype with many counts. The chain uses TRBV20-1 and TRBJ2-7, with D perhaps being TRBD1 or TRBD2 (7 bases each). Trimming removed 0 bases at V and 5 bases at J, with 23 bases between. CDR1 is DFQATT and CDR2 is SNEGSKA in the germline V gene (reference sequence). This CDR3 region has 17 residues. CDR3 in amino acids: CSARDPPWEGARNEQYF. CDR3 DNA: TGCAGTGCTAGAGACCCCCCGTGGGAGGGGGCACGGAACGAGCAGTACTTC.

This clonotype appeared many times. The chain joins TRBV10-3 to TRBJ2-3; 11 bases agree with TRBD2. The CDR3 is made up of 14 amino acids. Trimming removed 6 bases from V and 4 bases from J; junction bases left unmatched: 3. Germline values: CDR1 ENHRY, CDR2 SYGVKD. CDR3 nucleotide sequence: TGTGCCATCAGACCGGGACTAGCGGCAGATACGCAGTATTTT. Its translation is CAIRPGLAADTQYF.

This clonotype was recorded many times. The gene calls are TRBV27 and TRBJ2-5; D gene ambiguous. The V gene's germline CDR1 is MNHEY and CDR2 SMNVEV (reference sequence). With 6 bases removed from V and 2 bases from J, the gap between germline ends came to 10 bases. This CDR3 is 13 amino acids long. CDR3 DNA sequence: TGTGCCAGCAGACAAGGTTTTCAAGAGACCCAGTACTTC. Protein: CASRQGFQETQYF.

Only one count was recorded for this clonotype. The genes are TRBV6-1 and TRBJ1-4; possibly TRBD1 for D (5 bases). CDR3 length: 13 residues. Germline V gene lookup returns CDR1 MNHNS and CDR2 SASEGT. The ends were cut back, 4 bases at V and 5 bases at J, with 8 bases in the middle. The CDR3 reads CASSVAGNEKLFF. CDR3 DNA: TGTGCCAGCAGTGTGGCAGGGAATGAAAAACTGTTTTTT.

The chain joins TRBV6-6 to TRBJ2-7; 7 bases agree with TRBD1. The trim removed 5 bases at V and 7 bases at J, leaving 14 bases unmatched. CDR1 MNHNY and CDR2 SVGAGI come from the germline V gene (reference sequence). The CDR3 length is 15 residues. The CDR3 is CASSTGAGTTREQYF. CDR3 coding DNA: TGTGCCAGCAGTACAGGGGCAGGGACGACGCGAGAGCAGTACTTC.

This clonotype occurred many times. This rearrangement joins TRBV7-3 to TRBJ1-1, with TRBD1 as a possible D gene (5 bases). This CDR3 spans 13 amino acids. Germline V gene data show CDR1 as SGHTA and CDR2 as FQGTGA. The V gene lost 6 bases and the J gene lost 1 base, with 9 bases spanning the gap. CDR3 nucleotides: TGTGCCAGCAGTTCAGGGAGGAACACTGAAGCTTTCTTT. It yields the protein CASSSGRNTEAFF.

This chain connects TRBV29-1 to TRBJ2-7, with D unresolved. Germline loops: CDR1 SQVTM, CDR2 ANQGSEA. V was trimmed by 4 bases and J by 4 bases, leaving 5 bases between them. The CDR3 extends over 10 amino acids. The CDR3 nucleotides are TGCAGCGTTGTTGGGTACGAGCAGTACTTC. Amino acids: CSVVGYEQYF.

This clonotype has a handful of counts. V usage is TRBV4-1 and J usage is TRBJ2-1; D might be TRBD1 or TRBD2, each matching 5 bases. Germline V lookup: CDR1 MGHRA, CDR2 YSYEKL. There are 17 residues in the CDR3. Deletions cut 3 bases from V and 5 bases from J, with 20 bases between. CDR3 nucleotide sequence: TGCGCCAGCAGCCACGAGAGAGGCCGGGGCCACGACAATGAGCAGTTCTTC. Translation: CASSHERGRGHDNEQFF.